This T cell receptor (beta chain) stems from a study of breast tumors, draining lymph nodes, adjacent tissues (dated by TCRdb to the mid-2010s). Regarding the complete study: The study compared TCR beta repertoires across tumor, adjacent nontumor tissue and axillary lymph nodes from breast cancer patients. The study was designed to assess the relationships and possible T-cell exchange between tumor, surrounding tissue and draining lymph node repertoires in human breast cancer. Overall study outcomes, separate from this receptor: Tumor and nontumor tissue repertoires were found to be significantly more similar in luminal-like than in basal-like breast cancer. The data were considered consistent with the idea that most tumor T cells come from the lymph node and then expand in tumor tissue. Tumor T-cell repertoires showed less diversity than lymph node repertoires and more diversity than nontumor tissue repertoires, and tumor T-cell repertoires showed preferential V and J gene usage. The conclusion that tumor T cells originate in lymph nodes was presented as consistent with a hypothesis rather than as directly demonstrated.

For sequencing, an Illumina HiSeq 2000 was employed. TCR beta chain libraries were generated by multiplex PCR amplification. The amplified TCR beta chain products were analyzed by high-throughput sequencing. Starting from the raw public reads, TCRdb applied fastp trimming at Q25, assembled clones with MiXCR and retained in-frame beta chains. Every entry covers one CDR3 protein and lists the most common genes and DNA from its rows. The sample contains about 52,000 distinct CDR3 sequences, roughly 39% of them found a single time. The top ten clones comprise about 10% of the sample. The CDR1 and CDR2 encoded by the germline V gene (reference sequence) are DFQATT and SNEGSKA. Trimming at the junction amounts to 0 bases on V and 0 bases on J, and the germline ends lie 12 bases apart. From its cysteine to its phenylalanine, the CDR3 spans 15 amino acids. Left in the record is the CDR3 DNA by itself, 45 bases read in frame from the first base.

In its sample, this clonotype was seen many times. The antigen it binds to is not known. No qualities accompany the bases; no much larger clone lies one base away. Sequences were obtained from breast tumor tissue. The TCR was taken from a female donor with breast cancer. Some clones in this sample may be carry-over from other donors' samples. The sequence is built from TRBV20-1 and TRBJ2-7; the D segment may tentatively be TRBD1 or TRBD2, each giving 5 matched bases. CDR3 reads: CSAREGSDSSYEQYF. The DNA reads TGCAGTGCTAGAGAGGGGAGCGACAGCTCCTACGAGCAGTACTTC.